The 32 T cell receptor beta chains presented below share a single source sample, sequenced in a study of blood T cell repertoires in COVID-19. Only in-frame clones appear in the TCRdb table, and some are missing; sequencing was by immunoSEQ multiplex PCR. This sample yields around 150,000 clones, of which over 75% are seen a single time; around 2.7% belongs to the top ten. Sequencing was done on a sample of peripheral blood. These receptors all stem from a man aged 65 to 79 with acute or convalescent COVID-19.

The V call is TRBV7-9, the J call TRBJ2-1; weak D call: TRBD1 (5 bases). CDR3 length: 17 residues. V was shortened by 4 bases and J by 0 bases, with 16 bases between the two germline ends. Germline values: CDR1 SEHNR, CDR2 FQNEAQ (reference sequence). The DNA of the CDR3 is TGTGCCAGCAGCTCCCCCCGCAGGGAAGGCTCCTACAATGAGCAGTTCTTC. This encodes CASSSPRREGSYNEQFF.

The chain recombines TRBV7-2 with TRBJ2-3, with TRBD2 identical over 11 bases. The junction had 8 bases not matched to a gene; V was cut back by 7 bases and J by 2 bases. The CDR3 has 16 amino acids. Germline V lookup: CDR1 SGHTA, CDR2 FQGNSA. This chain's CDR3 is CASTRGTSGSTDTQYF. The CDR3 DNA is TGTGCCAGCACCCGGGGGACTAGCGGATCCACAGATACGCAGTATTTT.

This chain joins TRBV4-2 and TRBJ1-1; perhaps TRBD1 as D (6 bases). The CDR3 is 14 amino acids. V was shortened by 4 bases and J by 4 bases, with 13 bases between the two germline ends. The germline V gene has CDR1 LGHNA and CDR2 YNFKEQ. The CDR3 DNA sequence: TGTGCCAGCAGCCCCTTCGACAGGAGCACTGAAGCTTTCTTT. Its translation: CASSPFDRSTEAFF.

Remarks on this clone: One end of the junction does not line up with germline, which may come from a read error. The chain carries TRBV2 and TRBJ1-2; D is unclear. The length of the CDR3 is 14 residues. Germline V gene lookup returns CDR1 SNHLY and CDR2 FYNNEI. This chain's CDR3 is CASSEGRGSYGYTF. In DNA form, the CDR3 reads TGTGCCAGCAGCGAAGGACGAGGTTCTTATGGCTACACCTTC.

V is TRBV5-1 and J is TRBJ2-5; 10 bases are shared with TRBD2. The V segment lost 1 base and the J segment 2 bases; nucleotides outside the gene matches: 5. The germline V gene encodes CDR1 SGHRS and CDR2 YFSETQ. This CDR3 is built from 16 residues. The CDR3 DNA sequence: TGCGCCAGCAGCTTGACCATAGCGGGGGGACAAGAGACCCAGTACTTC. Encoded protein: CASSLTIAGGQETQYF.

The table lists this clone with a count of one. This rearrangement joins TRBV2 to TRBJ2-5; 11 bases agree with TRBD2. The CDR3 has 15 residues. J lost 5 bases, V lost 7 bases, and 9 bases had no gene match. Looked up from germline, CDR1 is SNHLY and CDR2 is FYNNEI. The CDR3 is CASNAASGRMETQYF. The CDR3 DNA reads as TGTGCCAGCAATGCGGCTAGCGGGAGGATGGAGACCCAGTACTTC.

The gene calls are TRBV3-1 (or the pseudogene TRBV3-2) and TRBJ1-5; TRBD1 matches at 10 bases. The CDR3 contains 14 residues. V dropped 5 bases and J dropped 5; count of bases not matched to a gene: 3. Per germline, CDR1 LGHDT and CDR2 YNNKEL (reference sequence). DNA of the CDR3: TGTGCCAGCAGCTACGGACAGGGGGATCAGCCCCAGCATTTT. Protein sequence: CASSYGQGDQPQHF.

This sequence joins TRBV7-6 and TRBJ2-7, with TRBD1 as a possible D gene (5 bases). Germline assignment: CDR1 SGHVS and CDR2 FNYEAQ. Trimming pared 5 bases from V and 3 bases from J, leaving 17 bases between. The CDR3 consists of 15 residues. The CDR3 protein is CASSPHQGGIYEQYF. CDR3 nucleotide sequence: TGTGCCAGCAGCCCCCACCAGGGTGGTATCTACGAGCAGTACTTC.

This chain joins TRBV6-5 and TRBJ1-2; 7 bases agree with TRBD1. Germline V lookup: CDR1 MNHEY, CDR2 SVGAGI. V lost 1 base to trimming and J lost 5 bases; unmatched junction nucleotides: 4. The CDR3 has 14 residues. The DNA for the CDR3 is TGTGCCAGCAGTTACTTGGACAGGACTTATGGCTACACCTTC. This gives the protein CASSYLDRTYGYTF.

The CDR3 DNA reads as TGTGCTAGTGGTTTGGCCAACACAGATACGCAGTATTTT. This sequence encodes CASGLANTDTQYF. This chain links TRBV12-5 with TRBJ2-3; D unclear. The CDR3 totals 13 residues. The V gene's germline CDR1 is LGHNT and CDR2 FRNRAP. V was cut by 1 base and J by 2 bases, with 4 bases left in between.

This clone turned up a few times. The chain is built from TRBV19 and TRBJ1-2; TRBD1 might be the D (6 bases). Deletions cut 3 bases from V and 5 bases from J, with 10 bases between. The CDR3 loop spans 13 amino acids. CDR1 and CDR2 from the germline V gene are LNHDA and SQIVND (reference sequence). CDR3 sequence (DNA): TGTGCCAGTAGTATGGACAGTCGGTATGGCTACACCTTC. Translating it yields CASSMDSRYGYTF. The whole variable domain, filled in from reference TRBV19 and TRBJ1-2, reads DGGITQSPKYLFRKEGQNVTLSCEQNLNHDAMYWYRQDPGQGLRLIYYSQIVNDFQKGDIAEGYSVSREKKESFPLTVTSAQKNPTAFYLCASSMDSRYGYTFGSGTRLTVV.

The CDR3 DNA reads TGTGCCAGCATCTCACCGGGACAGGGGCGAGAGACCCAGTACTTC. Protein: CASISPGQGRETQYF. The chain employs TRBV28 and TRBJ2-5, with 10 positions matching TRBD1. V gave up 7 bases and J gave up 4 bases; unmatched junction bases: 9. CDR1 and CDR2 from the germline V gene are MDHEN and SYDVKM. The CDR3 is made up of 15 amino acids.

This clone was recorded once. The chain employs TRBV11-2 and TRBJ2-7; D is possibly TRBD1 (5 bases). Trimming removed 2 bases from V and 2 bases from J, with 10 bases in between. Germline V gene data show CDR1 as SGHAT and CDR2 as FQNNGV. The CDR3 is 14 residues long. The CDR3 DNA reads TGTGCCAGCAGCTTAATTCAGGGCCCCTACGAGCAGTACTTC. This encodes CASSLIQGPYEQYF. The full variable domain, in which reference TRBV11-2 and TRBJ2-7 provide the parts outside the CDR3, is EAGVAQSPRYKIIEKRQSVAFWCNPISGHATLYWYQQILGQGPKLLIQFQNNGVVDDSQLPKDRFSAERLKGVDSTLKIQPAKLEDSAVYLCASSLIQGPYEQYFGPGTRLTVT.

This clone was detected a few times. V gene TRBV18 combines with J gene TRBJ2-2; no definite D call. Germline CDR1 reads KGHSH; CDR2 reads LQKENI. This CDR3 spans 15 amino acids. V lost 2 bases to trimming and J lost 0 bases, with 7 bases between them. The CDR3 region has the DNA TGTGCCAGCTCACCAGGCCACGCGAACACCGGGGAGCTGTTTTTT. This gives the protein CASSPGHANTGELFF.

V and J are TRBV13 and TRBJ2-7, with a tentative D call TRBD1 (6 bases). V lost 4 bases and J lost 2, with 15 bases in between. CDR1 and CDR2 (germline): PRHDT, FYEKMQ (reference sequence). The CDR3 sequence is 15 residues long. CDR3 region: CASSSRETGTYEQYF. CDR3 sequence (DNA): TGTGCCAGCAGCTCTAGAGAGACAGGCACCTACGAGCAGTACTTC.

This sequence joins TRBV7-8 and TRBJ2-7; 7 nucleotides align to TRBD2. In germline, CDR1 is SGHVS, CDR2 FQNEAQ. This CDR3 region has 15 residues. V shed 2 bases, J shed 4 bases, and the junction held 8 bases outside the gene matches. The CDR3: CASSLNRGSSYEQYF. CDR3 bases: TGTGCCAGCAGCTTAAATCGCGGGAGTTCTTACGAGCAGTACTTC.

This chain joins TRBV5-1 and TRBJ2-2, with a tentative D call TRBD1 (6 bases). V was clipped by 4 bases and J by 5 bases, with 21 bases between them. The CDR3 contains 17 residues. The germline CDR1 and CDR2 sequences are SGHRS and YFSETQ. The chain's CDR3 is CASSLPFRGAGTGELFF. The CDR3 region has the DNA TGCGCCAGCAGCCTGCCGTTCAGGGGCGCAGGTACCGGGGAGCTGTTTTTT. Supplemented by reference TRBV5-1 and TRBJ2-2, the full variable domain reads KAGVTQTPRYLIKTRGQQVTLSCSPISGHRSVSWYQQTPGQGLQFLFEYFSETQRNKGNFPGRFSGRQFSNSRSEMNVSTLELGDSALYLCASSLPFRGAGTGELFFGEGSRLTVL.

This clone turned up a few times. The chain has TRBV9 and TRBJ2-3; the D is unclear. The CDR3 is made up of 11 amino acids. The V gene lost 3 bases and the J gene lost 5 bases, with 4 bases spanning the gap. Germline-derived CDR1 and CDR2 are SGDLS and YYNGEE. The CDR3: CASSDRDTQYF. CDR3 coding DNA: TGTGCCAGCAGCGACAGAGATACGCAGTATTTT.

The chain couples TRBV5-5 to TRBJ1-5, with a possible D match to TRBD1 (6 bases). This CDR3 is 16 amino acids long. Germline CDR1 SGHKS, CDR2 YYEKEE (reference sequence). V lost 1 base and J 0 bases, leaving 11 bases between the germline ends. The CDR3 region has the DNA TGTGCCAGCAGCTTGAGACAGGCAATTAGCAATCAGCCCCAGCATTTT. Its translation: CASSLRQAISNQPQHF.

The gene calls are TRBV2 and TRBJ1-1; tentatively, D is TRBD1 (5 bases). CDR3 size: 15 residues. V was trimmed by 3 bases and J by 0 bases, leaving 11 bases between them. In germline, CDR1 is SNHLY, CDR2 FYNNEI. The CDR3 loop is CASSDRVRMNTEAFF. CDR3 bases: TGTGCCAGCAGTGACAGGGTCAGGATGAACACTGAAGCTTTCTTT.

The V and J genes are TRBV14 and TRBJ2-3; 14 positions match TRBD2. Trimming removed 3 bases from V and 8 bases from J; junction bases left unmatched: 1. This CDR3 spans 14 amino acids. Germline V gene lookup returns CDR1 SGHDN and CDR2 FVKESK. CDR3 region: CASSQGLAGATQYF. The DNA for the CDR3 is TGTGCCAGCAGCCAGGGACTAGCGGGGGCTACGCAGTATTTT.

This chain connects TRBV18 to TRBJ1-2; 7 bases fit TRBD1. The CDR3 extends over 17 amino acids. The germline gives CDR1 KGHSH, CDR2 LQKENI. Losses at the gene ends were 3 bases for V and 3 bases for J; bases not matched to a gene: 13. The CDR3 DNA reads TGTGCCAGCTCACCCTCGGTTGGCAGGGGGGCAGACTATGGCTACACCTTC. Its translation: CASSPSVGRGADYGYTF. Full variable domain (remainder filled in from reference TRBV18 and TRBJ1-2): NAGVMQNPRHLVRRRGQEARLRCSPMKGHSHVYWYRQLPEEGLKFMVYLQKENIIDESGMPKERFSAEFPKEGPSILRIQQVVRGDSAAYFCASSPSVGRGADYGYTFGSGTRLTVV.

Only a few counts were recorded for this clone. This chain connects TRBV6-1 to TRBJ1-2, with D maybe TRBD1 (6 bases). The CDR3 totals 14 residues. V was shortened by 2 bases and J by 5 bases, with 12 bases between the two germline ends. Looked up from germline, CDR1 is MNHNS and CDR2 is SASEGT. Here the CDR3 DNA reads TGTGCCAGCAGTGAACAGGGGCTAAATTATGGCTACACCTTC. Translation gives CASSEQGLNYGYTF.

The CDR3 nucleotides read TGTGCCATCGGGGGGGTTACGAGGGAAAAACTGTTTTTT. Translating it yields CAIGGVTREKLFF. V usage is TRBV10-3 and J usage is TRBJ1-4, with D possibly being TRBD1 (5 bases). The CDR3 loop spans 13 amino acids. Germline CDR1 reads ENHRY; CDR2 reads SYGVKD. V was cut by 8 bases and J by 8 bases, with 15 bases left in between.

The table lists this clone with a few counts. This chain links TRBV7-9 with TRBJ1-1; 7 nucleotides match TRBD1. Germline V CDR1 and CDR2: SEHNR, FQNEAQ (reference sequence). J lost 2 bases, V lost 5 bases, and 5 bases had no gene match. There are 14 residues in the CDR3. CDR3 sequence: CASSRTGLNTEAFF. The CDR3 region has the DNA TGTGCCAGCAGCCGGACAGGTCTTAACACTGAAGCTTTCTTT. The whole variable domain, remainder taken from reference TRBV7-9 and TRBJ1-1, is DTGVSQNPRHKITKRGQNVTFRCDPISEHNRLYWYRQTLGQGPEFLTYFQNEAQLEKSRLLSDRFSAERPKGSFSTLEIQRTEQGDSAMYLCASSRTGLNTEAFFGQGTRLTVV.

The chain recombines TRBV12-3 or TRBV12-4 with TRBJ1-2, with a possible D match to TRBD1 (6 bases). This CDR3 spans 13 amino acids. Between the trimmed V and J ends, which lost 10 bases and 3 bases, there was a span of 15 bases. Written as DNA, the CDR3 is TGTGCCACCTCAAAGGGGGACGACTATGGCTACACCTTC. Translating gives CATSKGDDYGYTF.

This clone was counted a single time. The gene calls are TRBV6-5 and TRBJ1-1, with 8 bases fitting TRBD1. The CDR3 spans 13 residues. CDR1 MNHEY and CDR2 SVGAGI come from the germline V gene. The J segment lost 4 bases and the V segment lost 6 bases, leaving 4 bases of the junction unmatched. CDR3 residues: CASSQGASTEAFF. The CDR3 region has the DNA TGTGCCAGCAGCCAGGGGGCGAGCACTGAAGCTTTCTTT.

The rearrangement joins TRBV24-1 to TRBJ2-2; TRBD1 matches 7 bases. Germline V CDR1 and CDR2: KGHDR, SFDVKD. This CDR3 comprises 14 residues. V was pared by 3 bases and J by 7 bases, with 4 bases of the junction left unmatched. The CDR3: CATSDTGDRGELFF. In DNA, the CDR3 is TGTGCCACCAGTGATACAGGGGATCGCGGGGAGCTGTTTTTT.

This chain's CDR3 is CAWSPGTVEAFF. The CDR3 region has the DNA TGTGCCTGGAGCCCCGGGACAGTTGAAGCTTTCTTT. The J gene is TRBJ1-1, the V gene TRBV30, with 7 nucleotides matching TRBD1. With 3 bases clipped from V and 7 bases from J, the junction kept 5 bases outside the gene matches. Looked up from germline, CDR1 is GTSNPN and CDR2 is SVGIG (reference sequence). This CDR3 has 12 residues.

The chain links TRBV6-5 to TRBJ1-2, with TRBD1 identical over 8 bases. Germline CDR1 is MNHEY and CDR2 is SVGAGI. Germline trimming cut 6 bases from V and 9 bases from J; bases unmatched to any gene: 3. The CDR3 consists of 11 residues. CDR3 in amino acids: CASSNRGSYTF. For the CDR3, the DNA is TGTGCCAGCAGCAACAGGGGGAGCTACACCTTC.

The chain has TRBV7-8 and TRBJ2-7; a weak D match, TRBD2 (5 bases). The CDR3 extends over 14 amino acids. Germline V gene sequence: CDR1 SGHVS, CDR2 FQNEAQ. V dropped 4 bases and J dropped 2 bases, with 12 bases sitting between them. CDR3 loop: CASSSPSLPYEQYF. The CDR3 DNA reads as TGTGCCAGCAGCTCCCCTAGCTTACCCTACGAGCAGTACTTC.

The CDR3: CASRFGGAYGYTF. CDR3 nucleotide sequence: TGTGCCAGCAGGTTTGGCGGTGCCTATGGCTACACCTTC. The J gene is TRBJ1-2, the V gene TRBV5-4; D gene ambiguous. V shed 5 bases and J shed 4 bases, with 12 bases lying between them. The CDR3 consists of 13 residues. CDR1 and CDR2 (germline): SGHNT, YYREEE (reference sequence).